Below, 31 T cell receptor beta chains from the same sample are listed, as sequenced in a study of T-cell reconstitution after alpha-beta-depleted transplantation in children. Unique molecular identifiers were used in preparing the TCRbeta library. Via MiXCR, TCRdb re-called the PCR reads, giving one row per CDR3 protein. The sample has about 980,000 distinct CDR3 sequences; about 31% are singletons. The sample here was PBMCs, mostly from graft donor cells, taken 360 days after TCRalphabeta/CD19-depleted stem cell transplant. The source is a boy under two years old who had a stem cell transplant for SCID, so the T cells may come from the graft donor.

This clonotype has more than one count but fewer than ten. The CDR3 sequence: CASSLDKGLTYYYGYTF. As DNA, the CDR3 is TGTGCCAGCAGCTTAGACAAGGGCCTAACCTACTACTATGGCTACACCTTC. The chain combines TRBV11-2 with TRBJ1-2; D is unclear. CDR1 is SGHAT, CDR2 FQNNGV, per germline. CDR3 length: 17 residues. V was cut by 0 bases and J by 3 bases, with 17 bases left in between.

This clonotype has more than one count but fewer than ten. The chain links TRBV12-3 or TRBV12-4 to TRBJ2-1; 11 nucleotides line up with TRBD2. J gave up 4 bases and V 5 bases, and 10 bases lay outside the gene matches. The CDR3 sequence is 17 residues long. The CDR3 here is CASSRFHSGGAYNEQFF. For the CDR3, the DNA is TGTGCCAGCAGTCGCTTTCATAGCGGGGGGGCTTACAATGAGCAGTTCTTC.

With regard to this clonotype: Relative to the germline gene, one junction end is altered; a read error may explain this. The J gene is TRBJ2-1, the V gene TRBV7-3; 7 nucleotides line up with TRBD2. The CDR3 has 19 amino acids. Germline CDR1 is SGHTA and CDR2 is FQGTGA. DNA of the CDR3: TGTGCCAGCAGCCTAACGTGGAGGCTAGCGGTCCCTTCCTACAATGAGCAGTTCTTC. As protein: CASSLTWRLAVPSYNEQFF.

This chain connects TRBV20-1 to TRBJ1-1; D perhaps matches TRBD1 (5 bases). Germline V lookup: CDR1 DFQATT, CDR2 SNEGSKA (reference sequence). The CDR3 runs 13 residues. The V end was cut by 3 bases, the J end by 2 bases, with 10 bases between. DNA of the CDR3: TGCAGTGCTAGTGGGACCTCCAACACTGAAGCTTTCTTT. Translation: CSASGTSNTEAFF.

This clonotype has only a few counts. The V and J genes are TRBV4-2 and TRBJ2-7; 11 bases fit TRBD2. The length of the CDR3 is 15 residues. V lost 1 base, J lost 3 bases, and 2 bases stayed unmatched. In germline, CDR1 is LGHNA, CDR2 YNFKEQ. This CDR3 is CASSQGSGGDYEQYF. The CDR3 nucleotides are TGTGCCAGCAGCCAAGGTAGCGGGGGGGACTACGAGCAGTACTTC.

The gene calls are TRBV20-1 and TRBJ2-1, with 9 bases identical to TRBD2. V was pared by 3 bases and J by 8 bases, with 11 bases of the junction left unmatched. The length of the CDR3 is 15 residues. The germline gives CDR1 DFQATT, CDR2 SNEGSKA (reference sequence). In nucleotides, the CDR3 is TGCAGTGCTAGTGCCCGGGCGGGGGGGCCTCATGAGCAGTTCTTC. Translated, it gives CSASARAGGPHEQFF.

This clonotype has a handful of counts. The V call is TRBV29-1, the J call TRBJ1-1; a weak D match, TRBD1 (6 bases). CDR1 and CDR2 (germline): SQVTM, ANQGSEA. There are 11 residues in the CDR3. V was cut by 3 bases and J by 11 bases, with 13 bases left in between. DNA for the CDR3: TGCAGCGTTGAGAAGGGGGTGTACGCTTTCTTT. Its translation is CSVEKGVYAFF.

The rearrangement uses TRBV29-1 and TRBJ2-1, with 8 bases lining up with TRBD1. Germline CDR1 is SQVTM and CDR2 is ANQGSEA. CDR3 length equals 16 residues. V was pared by 0 bases and J by 4 bases, with 8 bases of the junction left unmatched. The CDR3 region is CSVEEGVRGLYNEQFF. The CDR3 DNA reads as TGCAGCGTTGAAGAAGGCGTCAGGGGGCTGTACAATGAGCAGTTCTTC.

In its sample, this clonotype was seen a few times. This chain joins TRBV27 and TRBJ2-3; 9 positions agree with TRBD2. CDR3 size: 17 residues. Germline values: CDR1 MNHEY, CDR2 SMNVEV (reference sequence). J lost 5 bases, V lost 5 bases, and 14 bases had no gene match. The CDR3 DNA is TGTGCCAGCAGTCTCTCTGGGCGGGGGGGCCGGGGAGATACGCAGTATTTT. Translated, it gives CASSLSGRGGRGDTQYF.

The CDR3 DNA is TGCGCCAGCAGCCAAGAGGGGGGGACTAGCGGGAACACCGGGGAGCTGTTTTTT. Translating it yields CASSQEGGTSGNTGELFF. The chain links TRBV4-1 to TRBJ2-2, with 11 bases aligning to TRBD2. The CDR3 loop spans 18 amino acids. Trimming took 0 bases from V and 1 from J; bases not matched to a gene: 4. Per the germline V gene, CDR1 is MGHRA and CDR2 is YSYEKL.

The chain has TRBV19 and TRBJ1-1; 7 positions match TRBD1. The V segment lost 6 bases and the J segment 1 base; nucleotides outside the gene matches: 11. The germline gives CDR1 LNHDA, CDR2 SQIVND (reference sequence). The CDR3 is 16 amino acids. CDR3 loop: CASSTGTVPPNTEAFF. CDR3 coding DNA: TGTGCCAGTAGCACTGGGACAGTGCCGCCGAACACTGAAGCTTTCTTT.

The V gene is TRBV4-2, the J gene TRBJ1-1, with no clear D. This CDR3 comprises 14 residues. The V end lost 10 bases, the J end lost 4 bases, and 19 bases lay between the germline ends. CDR1 is LGHNA and CDR2 is YNFKEQ in the germline V gene. The CDR3 reads CAMGPAGYCTEAFF. CDR3 DNA: TGTGCCATGGGCCCCGCAGGCTACTGCACTGAAGCTTTCTTT.

This clonotype is a singleton in its sample. The chain recombines TRBV19 with TRBJ2-1; TRBD1 agrees at 7 bases. The CDR3 length is 16 residues. Germline loops: CDR1 LNHDA, CDR2 SQIVND (reference sequence). J was trimmed by 0 bases and V by 10 bases; bases with no gene match: 12. The CDR3 here is CATRPDRSYSYNEQFF. The CDR3 DNA reads as TGTGCCACCCGCCCGGACAGGTCCTACTCCTACAATGAGCAGTTCTTC.

The chain recombines TRBV7-9 with TRBJ1-1, with D tentatively TRBD1 (6 bases). Germline V gene data show CDR1 as SEHNR and CDR2 as FQNEAQ (reference sequence). This CDR3 region has 15 residues. The V end lost 1 base, the J end lost 8 bases, and 17 bases lay between the germline ends. CDR3 sequence (DNA): TGTGCCAGCAGCTTAGAAGGAACAGGGAACTCCGAAGCTTTCTTT. Residues: CASSLEGTGNSEAFF.

This chain links TRBV19 with TRBJ2-2, with 8 bases aligning to TRBD1. This CDR3 spans 15 amino acids. Trimming at V came to 6 bases and at J to 4 bases, leaving 7 bases not matched to a gene. Per the germline V gene, CDR1 is LNHDA and CDR2 is SQIVND (reference sequence). The chain's CDR3 is CASRTQGQATGELFF. The CDR3 DNA reads as TGTGCCAGTAGGACGCAGGGACAGGCCACCGGGGAGCTGTTTTTT.

This clonotype appeared a few times. The chain uses TRBV10-3 and TRBJ2-3; D is perhaps TRBD1 (6 bases). Germline V lookup: CDR1 ENHRY, CDR2 SYGVKD. Between the trimmed V and J ends, which lost 0 bases and 3 bases, there was a span of 10 bases. CDR3 length equals 15 residues. The CDR3: CAISESERGTDTQYF. The CDR3 DNA follows: TGTGCCATCAGTGAGTCGGAGAGGGGGACAGATACGCAGTATTTT.

CDR3 in DNA: TGCGCCAGCAGCTCCCAGACGGGGACTATGAACACCGGGGAGCTGTTTTTT. Amino acid sequence: CASSSQTGTMNTGELFF. The V and J genes are TRBV5-1 and TRBJ2-2; 7 bases line up with TRBD2. Germline V gene data show CDR1 as SGHRS and CDR2 as YFSETQ. The junction had 9 bases not matched to a gene; V was cut back by 3 bases and J by 1 base. The CDR3 spans 17 residues.

This clonotype was picked up a small number of times. The chain carries TRBV7-6 and TRBJ1-5; TRBD1 aligns across 9 bases. Per the germline V gene, CDR1 is SGHVS and CDR2 is FNYEAQ. The V and J ends lost 3 bases and 5 bases, in that order; junction bases with no gene match: 8. This CDR3 is 16 amino acids long. In DNA, the CDR3 is TGTGCCAGCAGCTTGCACACAGGGGGCCTTGATCAGCCCCAGCATTTT. It yields the protein CASSLHTGGLDQPQHF.

This clonotype was found many times. The gene calls are TRBV7-9 and TRBJ2-1; TRBD1 matches at 9 bases. Germline loops: CDR1 SEHNR, CDR2 FQNEAQ (reference sequence). The CDR3 is 18 amino acids. Trimming at V came to 5 bases and at J to 0 bases, leaving 11 bases not matched to a gene. CDR3 in amino acids: CASSHGTGSVSSYNEQFF. The CDR3 DNA is TGTGCCAGCAGCCACGGGACAGGGAGTGTGAGCTCCTACAATGAGCAGTTCTTC.

This clonotype was seen a few times. For the CDR3, the DNA is TGTGCCAGCAGCTACACTAGCGGGGGGCTAGAGACCCAGTACTTC. Protein sequence: CASSYTSGGLETQYF. The chain is built from TRBV11-2 and TRBJ2-5, with TRBD2 identical over 12 bases. The CDR3 is 15 residues long. V shed 4 bases, J shed 4 bases, and the junction held 4 bases outside the gene matches. The germline gives CDR1 SGHAT, CDR2 FQNNGV.

This clonotype was recorded a few times. This sequence joins TRBV9 and TRBJ1-1; D is uncertain. Germline V lookup: CDR1 SGDLS, CDR2 YYNGEE. V shed 0 bases and J shed 3 bases, with 9 bases lying between them. The CDR3 sequence is 14 residues long. The CDR3 spells CASSVVATYTEAFF. The CDR3 DNA follows: TGTGCCAGCAGCGTAGTCGCGACCTACACTGAAGCTTTCTTT.

This sequence joins TRBV24-1 and TRBJ1-1; weak D call: TRBD1 (5 bases). Between the trimmed V and J ends, which lost 5 bases and 4 bases, there was a span of 10 bases. Germline V gene sequence: CDR1 KGHDR, CDR2 SFDVKD. The CDR3 is made up of 13 amino acids. The CDR3 here is CATSVRGGTEAFF. The CDR3 DNA follows: TGTGCCACCAGTGTTCGGGGGGGCACTGAAGCTTTCTTT.

The genes are TRBV5-1 and TRBJ2-2, with 9 bases matching TRBD1. The germline CDR1 and CDR2 sequences are SGHRS and YFSETQ. With 3 bases clipped from V and 6 bases from J, the junction kept 9 bases outside the gene matches. The CDR3 loop spans 16 amino acids. The CDR3 loop is CASSYRGRPVAGELFF. CDR3 nucleotides: TGCGCCAGCAGCTACAGGGGGCGACCCGTCGCCGGGGAGCTGTTTTTT. Drawing the rest from reference TRBV5-1 and TRBJ2-2, the complete variable domain is KAGVTQTPRYLIKTRGQQVTLSCSPISGHRSVSWYQQTPGQGLQFLFEYFSETQRNKGNFPGRFSGRQFSNSRSEMNVSTLELGDSALYLCASSYRGRPVAGELFFGEGSRLTVL.

This clonotype was detected many times. The rearrangement links TRBV20-1 to TRBJ2-5; 7 bases match TRBD1. The length of the CDR3 is 13 residues. Germline trimming cut 2 bases from V and 2 bases from J; bases unmatched to any gene: 2. From germline, CDR1 is DFQATT and CDR2 SNEGSKA (reference sequence). The CDR3 DNA reads as TGCAGTGCTAGATGGACAGGACAAGAGACCCAGTACTTC. Translation gives CSARWTGQETQYF.

The chain couples TRBV6-5 to TRBJ2-5; D remains unclear. With 0 bases removed from V and 1 base from J, the gap between germline ends came to 9 bases. The CDR3 sequence is 15 residues long. CDR1 and CDR2 from the germline V gene are MNHEY and SVGAGI. The CDR3 coding sequence is TGTGCCAGCAGTTACTCTAAATTGCTCCAAGAGACCCAGTACTTC. Its translation: CASSYSKLLQETQYF.

This chain links TRBV7-8 with TRBJ2-3, with unresolved D. V was shortened by 4 bases and J by 4 bases, with 9 bases between the two germline ends. The CDR3 contains 13 residues. Germline CDR1 and CDR2: SGHVS and FQNEAQ. The CDR3 DNA follows: TGTGCCAGCAGCTCCGTAGGGCCAGATACGCAGTATTTT. This translates into CASSSVGPDTQYF.

This clonotype turned up a few times. The chain carries TRBV10-3 and TRBJ2-3, with 8 bases fitting TRBD1. Germline CDR1 ENHRY, CDR2 SYGVKD. This CDR3 is built from 15 residues. After removal of 3 bases from V and 4 bases from J, the junction contained 6 bases not matched to a gene. The chain's CDR3 is CAISDWTGTPDTQYF. DNA for the CDR3: TGTGCCATCAGTGACTGGACAGGGACGCCAGATACGCAGTATTTT.

This clonotype turned up a few times. CDR3 nucleotide sequence: TGCAGTGCTAGGCCCGGGACAGCACCTAATGAGCAGTTCTTC. It encodes CSARPGTAPNEQFF. V usage is TRBV20-1 and J usage is TRBJ2-1; 7 nucleotides agree with TRBD1. CDR1 DFQATT and CDR2 SNEGSKA come from the germline V gene (reference sequence). The CDR3 is made up of 14 amino acids. V lost 3 bases and J lost 7; bases outside the gene matches: 9.

Details on this clonotype: One base away lies a much larger clone, so this may be a sequencing read error. Because the CDR3 is missing its conserved closing phenylalanine or tryptophan, this is likely a read error. The rearrangement joins TRBV11-2 to TRBJ2-5; D not certain. Per the germline V gene, CDR1 is SGHAT and CDR2 is FQNNGV. The CDR3 has 15 amino acids. Between the trimmed V and J ends, which lost 2 bases and 4 bases, there was a span of 14 bases. The CDR3 reads CASSLISVGRETQYL. Written as DNA, the CDR3 is TGTGCCAGCAGCTTAATCAGCGTAGGAAGAGAGACCCAGTACCTC.

The chain is built from TRBV12-3 or TRBV12-4 and TRBJ2-3; a weak D match, TRBD2 (7 bases). The ends were cut back, 7 bases at V and 8 bases at J, with 25 bases in the middle. The CDR3 runs to 16 residues. As DNA, the CDR3 is TGTGCCAGCACCCTATATGGGGGGGGGCCGGTCGGTACGCAGTATTTT. This gives the protein CASTLYGGGPVGTQYF.

V gene TRBV15 combines with J gene TRBJ2-5, with TRBD2 as a possible D gene (7 bases). The CDR3 is 16 residues long. Germline-derived CDR1 and CDR2 are LNHNV and YYDKDF (reference sequence). V lost 8 bases to trimming and J lost 5 bases, with 24 bases between them. DNA for the CDR3: TGTGCCACCGCGTTGAGGGGGGGGTCGATTCGCGAGACCCAGTACTTC. This encodes CATALRGGSIRETQYF.